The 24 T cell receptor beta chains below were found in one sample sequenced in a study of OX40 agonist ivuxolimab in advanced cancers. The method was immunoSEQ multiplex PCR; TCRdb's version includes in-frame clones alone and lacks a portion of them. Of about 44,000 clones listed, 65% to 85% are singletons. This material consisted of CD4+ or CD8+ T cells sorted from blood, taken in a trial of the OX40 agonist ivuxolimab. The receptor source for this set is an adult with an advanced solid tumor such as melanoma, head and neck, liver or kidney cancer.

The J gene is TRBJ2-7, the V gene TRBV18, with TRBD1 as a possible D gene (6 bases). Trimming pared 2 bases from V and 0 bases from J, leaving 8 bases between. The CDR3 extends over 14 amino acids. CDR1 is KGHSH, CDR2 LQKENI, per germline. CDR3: CASSPRDNSYEQYF. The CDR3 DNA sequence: TGTGCCAGCTCACCAAGGGACAACTCCTACGAGCAGTACTTC. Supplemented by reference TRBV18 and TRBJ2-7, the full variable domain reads NAGVMQNPRHLVRRRGQEARLRCSPMKGHSHVYWYRQLPEEGLKFMVYLQKENIIDESGMPKERFSAEFPKEGPSILRIQQVVRGDSAAYFCASSPRDNSYEQYFGPGTRLTVT.

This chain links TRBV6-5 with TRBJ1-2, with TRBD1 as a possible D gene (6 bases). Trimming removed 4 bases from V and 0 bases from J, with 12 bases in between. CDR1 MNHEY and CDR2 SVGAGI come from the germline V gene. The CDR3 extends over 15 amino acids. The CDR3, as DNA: TGTGCCAGCAGTTGGACAGCCAAATCTAACTATGGCTACACCTTC. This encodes CASSWTAKSNYGYTF.

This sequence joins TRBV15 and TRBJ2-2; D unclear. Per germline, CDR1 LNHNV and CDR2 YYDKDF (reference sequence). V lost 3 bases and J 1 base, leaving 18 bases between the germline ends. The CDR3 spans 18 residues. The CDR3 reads CATSREIIRYGNTGELFF. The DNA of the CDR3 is TGTGCCACCAGCAGGGAGATTATACGATATGGGAACACCGGGGAGCTGTTTTTT.

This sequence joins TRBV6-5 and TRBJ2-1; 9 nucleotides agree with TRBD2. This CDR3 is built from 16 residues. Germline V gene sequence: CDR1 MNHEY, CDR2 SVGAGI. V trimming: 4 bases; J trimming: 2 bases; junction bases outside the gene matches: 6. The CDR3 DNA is TGTGCCAGCAGTTCGGGAGCGGGAGGCACCTACAATGAGCAGTTCTTC. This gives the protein CASSSGAGGTYNEQFF.

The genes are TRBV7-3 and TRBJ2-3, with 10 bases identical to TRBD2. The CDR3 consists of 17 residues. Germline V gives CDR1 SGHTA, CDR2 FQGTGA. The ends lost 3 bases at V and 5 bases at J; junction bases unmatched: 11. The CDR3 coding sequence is TGTGCCAGCAGCTTTGTGGTCGCTAGCGGGAGCGTAGATACGCAGTATTTT. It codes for CASSFVVASGSVDTQYF.

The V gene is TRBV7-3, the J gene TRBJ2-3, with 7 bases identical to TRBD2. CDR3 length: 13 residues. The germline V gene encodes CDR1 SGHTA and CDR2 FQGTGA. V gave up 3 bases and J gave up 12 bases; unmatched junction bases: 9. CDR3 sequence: CASSFDRTSLQYF. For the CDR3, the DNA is TGTGCCAGCAGCTTTGACCGGACTAGTCTACAGTATTTT.

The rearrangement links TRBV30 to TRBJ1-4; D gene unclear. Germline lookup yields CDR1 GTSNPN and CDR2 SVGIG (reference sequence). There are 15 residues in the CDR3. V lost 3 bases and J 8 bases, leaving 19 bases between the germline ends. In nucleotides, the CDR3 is TGTGCCTGGAGGCCCGAGGTGGAGAGAAGGGAAAAACTGTTTTTT. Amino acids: CAWRPEVERREKLFF.

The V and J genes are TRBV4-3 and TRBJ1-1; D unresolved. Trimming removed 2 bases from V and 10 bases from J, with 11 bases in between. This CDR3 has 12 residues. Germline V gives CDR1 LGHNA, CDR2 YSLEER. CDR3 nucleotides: TGCGCCAGCAGCCAAAGCGGGAGGGTAGCTTTCTTT. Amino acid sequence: CASSQSGRVAFF.

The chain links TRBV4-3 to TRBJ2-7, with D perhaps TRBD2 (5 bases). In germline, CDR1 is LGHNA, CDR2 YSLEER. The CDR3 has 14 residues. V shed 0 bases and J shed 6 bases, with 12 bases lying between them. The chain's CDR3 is CASSQDAGRSEQYF. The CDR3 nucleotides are TGCGCCAGCAGCCAAGATGCGGGTAGAAGCGAGCAGTACTTC.

The CDR3 spells CASREDRGRLEQYF. For the CDR3, the DNA is TGCGCCAGCAGGGAGGACAGGGGGCGCCTCGAGCAGTACTTC. This chain links TRBV5-1 with TRBJ2-7, with 11 positions matching TRBD1. V was pared by 5 bases and J by 6 bases, with 7 bases of the junction left unmatched. Germline V gives CDR1 SGHRS, CDR2 YFSETQ. The CDR3 totals 14 residues.

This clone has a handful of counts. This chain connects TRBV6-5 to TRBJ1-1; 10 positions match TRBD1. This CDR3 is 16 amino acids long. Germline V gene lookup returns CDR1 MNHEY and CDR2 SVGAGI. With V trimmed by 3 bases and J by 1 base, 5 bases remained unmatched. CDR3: CASSYRTGGPNTEAFF. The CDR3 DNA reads TGTGCCAGCAGTTATCGGACAGGGGGACCGAACACTGAAGCTTTCTTT.

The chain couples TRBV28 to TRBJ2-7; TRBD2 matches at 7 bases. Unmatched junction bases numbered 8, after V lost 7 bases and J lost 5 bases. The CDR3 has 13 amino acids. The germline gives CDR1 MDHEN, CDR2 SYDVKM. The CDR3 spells CASIGGGRNEQYF. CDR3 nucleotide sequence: TGTGCCAGCATAGGAGGCGGGAGAAACGAGCAGTACTTC.

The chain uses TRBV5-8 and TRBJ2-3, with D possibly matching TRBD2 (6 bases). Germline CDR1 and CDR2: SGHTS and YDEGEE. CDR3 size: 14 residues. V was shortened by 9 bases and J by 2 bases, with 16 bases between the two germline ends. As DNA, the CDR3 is TGTGCCACCGCCGGGGGAGCGTTCACAGATACGCAGTATTTT. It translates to CATAGGAFTDTQYF.

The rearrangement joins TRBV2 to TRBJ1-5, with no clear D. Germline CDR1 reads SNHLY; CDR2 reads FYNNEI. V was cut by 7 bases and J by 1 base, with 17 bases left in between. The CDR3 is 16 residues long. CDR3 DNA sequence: TGTGCCAGCAAGAAAGAGGGAAAAGGGAGCAATCAGCCCCAGCATTTT. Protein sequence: CASKKEGKGSNQPQHF.

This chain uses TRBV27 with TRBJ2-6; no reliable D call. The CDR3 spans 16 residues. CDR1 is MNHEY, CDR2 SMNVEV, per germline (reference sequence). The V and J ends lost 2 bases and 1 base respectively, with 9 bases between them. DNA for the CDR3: TGTGCCAGCAGTTTAATAGGGTATTCTGGGGCCAACGTCCTGACTTTC. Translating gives CASSLIGYSGANVLTF.

CDR3 DNA: TGTGCCAGCAGGATTTTCGCCACAGATACGCAGTATTTT. This codes for CASRIFATDTQYF. V and J are TRBV27 and TRBJ2-3; D not resolved. Germline V CDR1 and CDR2: MNHEY, SMNVEV (reference sequence). The CDR3 has 13 amino acids. The V end was cut by 6 bases, the J end by 2 bases, with 9 bases between.

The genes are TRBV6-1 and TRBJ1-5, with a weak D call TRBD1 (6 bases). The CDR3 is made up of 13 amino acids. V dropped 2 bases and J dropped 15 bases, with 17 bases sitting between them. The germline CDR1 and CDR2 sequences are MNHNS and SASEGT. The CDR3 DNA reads TGTGCCAGCAGTGAACGCCCCGGGACACCCGTGCATTTT. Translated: CASSERPGTPVHF.

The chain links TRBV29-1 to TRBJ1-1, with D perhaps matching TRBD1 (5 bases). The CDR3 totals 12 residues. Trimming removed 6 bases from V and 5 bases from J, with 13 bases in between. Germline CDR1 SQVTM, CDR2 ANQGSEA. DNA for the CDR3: TGCAGCGTCTTTGAGGGGCGAACTGAAGCTTTCTTT. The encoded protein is CSVFEGRTEAFF.

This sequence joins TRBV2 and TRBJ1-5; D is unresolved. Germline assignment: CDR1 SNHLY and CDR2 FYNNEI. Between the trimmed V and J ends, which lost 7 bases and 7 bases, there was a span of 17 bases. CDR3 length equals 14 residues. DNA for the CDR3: TGTGCCAGCACCCTCACCGGCAGCGGGCAGCCCCAGCATTTT. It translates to CASTLTGSGQPQHF.

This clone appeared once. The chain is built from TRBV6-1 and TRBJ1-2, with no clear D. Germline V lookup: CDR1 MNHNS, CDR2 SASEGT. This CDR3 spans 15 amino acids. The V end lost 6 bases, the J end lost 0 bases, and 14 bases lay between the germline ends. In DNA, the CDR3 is TGTGCCAGCAGAGACCCCCGGACGGCTAACTATGGCTACACCTTC. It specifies CASRDPRTANYGYTF.

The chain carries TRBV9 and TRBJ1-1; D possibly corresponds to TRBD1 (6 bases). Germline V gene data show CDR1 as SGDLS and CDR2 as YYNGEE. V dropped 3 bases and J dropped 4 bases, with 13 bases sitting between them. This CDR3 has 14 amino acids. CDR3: CASSARIGGTEAFF. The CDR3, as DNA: TGTGCCAGCAGCGCCCGAATAGGGGGCACTGAAGCTTTCTTT.

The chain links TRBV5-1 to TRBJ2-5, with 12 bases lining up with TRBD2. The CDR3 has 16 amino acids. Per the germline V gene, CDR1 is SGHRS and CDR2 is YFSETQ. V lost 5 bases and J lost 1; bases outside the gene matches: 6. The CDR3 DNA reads TGCGCCAGCAGGTCCCGACTAGCGGGAGTCCAAGAGACCCAGTACTTC. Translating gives CASRSRLAGVQETQYF. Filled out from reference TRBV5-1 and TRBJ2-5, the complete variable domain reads KAGVTQTPRYLIKTRGQQVTLSCSPISGHRSVSWYQQTPGQGLQFLFEYFSETQRNKGNFPGRFSGRQFSNSRSEMNVSTLELGDSALYLCASRSRLAGVQETQYFGPGTRLLVL.

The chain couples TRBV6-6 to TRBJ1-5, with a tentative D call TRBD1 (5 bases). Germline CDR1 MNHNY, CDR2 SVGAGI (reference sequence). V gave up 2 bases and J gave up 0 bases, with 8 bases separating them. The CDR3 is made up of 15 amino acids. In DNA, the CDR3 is TGTGCCAGCAGTTACGGGGGTCATAGCAATCAGCCCCAGCATTTT. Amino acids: CASSYGGHSNQPQHF.

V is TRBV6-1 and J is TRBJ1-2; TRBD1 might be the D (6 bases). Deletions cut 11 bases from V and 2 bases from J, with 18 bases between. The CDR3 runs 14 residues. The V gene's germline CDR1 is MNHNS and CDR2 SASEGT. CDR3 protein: CAGLQGPPNYGYTF. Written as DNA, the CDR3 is TGTGCCGGCTTACAGGGCCCGCCGAACTATGGCTACACCTTC.